The 21 T cell receptor beta chains reported below all come from one sample, sequenced in a study of T-cell memory formation after mild COVID-19. TCRdb ran MiXCR on the 5' RACE reads and lists one entry per CDR3 protein. Of 40,000 to 45,000 distinct CDR3 sequences listed, 6% to 9.5% are singletons. Sequenced sample: PBMCs or a T cell subset sorted from them (not recorded which). These receptors came from a man aged 18 to 30 who had mild COVID-19 (a few samples of this study predate the infection). Cell type and time point are not known.

This sequence joins TRBV4-1 and TRBJ2-1; TRBD2 matches at 10 bases. V shed 3 bases and J 2 bases; nucleotides not matched to a gene: 4. Germline CDR1 and CDR2: MGHRA and YSYEKL. There are 16 residues in the CDR3. CDR3: CASSQASGGTYNEQFF. In DNA, the CDR3 is TGCGCCAGCAGCCAGGCTAGCGGGGGTACCTACAATGAGCAGTTCTTC.

This sequence joins TRBV18 and TRBJ2-1, with D tentatively TRBD1 or TRBD2 (5 bases each). The CDR3 is 13 amino acids. V was trimmed by 5 bases and J by 4 bases, leaving 9 bases between them. CDR1 is KGHSH, CDR2 LQKENI, per germline. CDR3 DNA sequence: TGTGCCAGCTCAGGGACGGTTTACAATGAGCAGTTCTTC. This sequence encodes CASSGTVYNEQFF.

There are many counts of this clonotype. CDR3 amino acids: CATSRGEDNTGELFF. DNA for the CDR3: TGTGCCACCAGCCGAGGAGAGGATAACACCGGGGAGCTGTTTTTT. The rearrangement links TRBV24-1 to TRBJ2-2; D is uncertain. The CDR3 is made up of 15 amino acids. Trimming removed 7 bases from V and 2 bases from J, with 13 bases in between. Germline loops: CDR1 KGHDR, CDR2 SFDVKD.

The chain is built from TRBV28 and TRBJ2-5; D remains ambiguous. The CDR3 sequence is 14 residues long. CDR1 is MDHEN, CDR2 SYDVKM, per germline. Trimming took off 1 base at V and 1 base at J, with 7 bases between the two ends. The CDR3 nucleotides read TGTGCCAGCAGTTTATATGGCAGCCAAGAGACCCAGTACTTC. As protein: CASSLYGSQETQYF.

The sample holds a few counts of this clonotype. The chain joins TRBV20-1 to TRBJ1-5; 7 bases are a match to TRBD1. Germline V gene lookup returns CDR1 DFQATT and CDR2 SNEGSKA (reference sequence). This CDR3 has 14 residues. CDR3 DNA: TGCAGCGGTGCCAACAGGGGAGGTAGTCAGCCCCAGCATTTT. This encodes CSGANRGGSQPQHF.

Only a few counts were recorded for this clonotype. J is TRBJ2-5 and V is TRBV6-2 or TRBV6-3; D ambiguous. Deletions cut 8 bases from V and 2 bases from J, with 9 bases between. Germline CDR1 reads MNHEY; CDR2 reads SVGEGT. The CDR3 loop spans 12 amino acids. The CDR3 DNA is TGTGCCAGCGAAGGCGGACAAGAGACCCAGTACTTC. Residues: CASEGGQETQYF.

The V and J genes are TRBV18 and TRBJ1-2; TRBD1 is a possible D gene (5 bases). Germline loops: CDR1 KGHSH, CDR2 LQKENI. The CDR3 has 16 residues. V lost 3 bases to trimming and J lost 5 bases, with 19 bases between them. The CDR3 DNA reads TGTGCCAGCTCACCCACGACAGCGCTGTCCCTGTATGGCTACACCTTC. This encodes CASSPTTALSLYGYTF.

In this sample, this clonotype turned up many times. This chain links TRBV9 with TRBJ1-2; no definite D call. V was clipped by 0 bases and J by 0 bases, with 9 bases between them. CDR1 is SGDLS, CDR2 YYNGEE, per germline. This CDR3 contains 15 residues. The CDR3 sequence is CASSVAESANYGYTF. CDR3 DNA sequence: TGTGCCAGCAGCGTAGCGGAGAGCGCTAACTATGGCTACACCTTC.

The chain joins TRBV4-2 to TRBJ2-7, with TRBD2 as a possible D gene (5 bases). This CDR3 has 11 amino acids. Germline assignment: CDR1 LGHNA and CDR2 YNFKEQ. Trimming removed 8 bases at V and 6 bases at J, with 11 bases between. The CDR3 region has the DNA TGTGCCAGCGGGAGAGGTAGCGAGCAGTACTTC. Protein product: CASGRGSEQYF.

This clonotype has more than one count but fewer than ten. J is TRBJ1-1 and V is TRBV5-1; the D is unclear. CDR1 and CDR2 (germline): SGHRS, YFSETQ. The CDR3 consists of 15 residues. Trimming cost V 0 bases and J 0 bases, with 9 bases left between them. The CDR3 is CASSLVQGLNTEAFF. DNA of the CDR3: TGCGCCAGCAGCTTGGTCCAAGGATTGAACACTGAAGCTTTCTTT. The variable domain in full, completed from reference TRBV5-1 and TRBJ1-1, reads KAGVTQTPRYLIKTRGQQVTLSCSPISGHRSVSWYQQTPGQGLQFLFEYFSETQRNKGNFPGRFSGRQFSNSRSEMNVSTLELGDSALYLCASSLVQGLNTEAFFGQGTRLTVV.

This clonotype was seen a handful of times. This chain links TRBV20-1 with TRBJ2-3; D is uncertain. Germline V gene sequence: CDR1 DFQATT, CDR2 SNEGSKA (reference sequence). The CDR3 is 15 amino acids. CDR3 sequence: CRGFSVGVGTDTQYF. CDR3 DNA sequence: TGCAGAGGCTTTTCAGTAGGTGTCGGCACAGATACGCAGTATTTT.

This clonotype was recorded many times. The chain combines TRBV27 with TRBJ2-5, with unresolved D. CDR1 and CDR2 from the germline V gene are MNHEY and SMNVEV (reference sequence). There are 14 residues in the CDR3. V lost 0 bases, J lost 9 bases, and 14 bases lay in between. CDR3 in amino acids: CASSLSSAAWAQYF. CDR3 in DNA: TGTGCCAGCAGTTTATCGTCTGCCGCATGGGCCCAGTACTTC.

The gene calls are TRBV7-6 and TRBJ2-7, with 8 nucleotides matching TRBD1. The CDR3 has 15 amino acids. The germline V gene has CDR1 SGHVS and CDR2 FNYEAQ. Trimming removed 1 base from V and 3 bases from J; junction bases left unmatched: 5. As DNA, the CDR3 is TGTGCCAGCAGCTTAGACGGGACAGGTTTCTACGAGCAGTACTTC. Amino acids: CASSLDGTGFYEQYF.

This clonotype was seen a few times. V is TRBV7-2 and J is TRBJ1-4; TRBD1 matches at 9 bases. The germline CDR1 and CDR2 sequences are SGHTA and FQGNSA. Unmatched junction bases numbered 11, after V lost 1 base and J lost 8 bases. CDR3 length equals 17 residues. The chain's CDR3 is CASSLGPIQGAREKLFF. The CDR3 DNA follows: TGTGCCAGCAGCTTAGGTCCGATACAGGGGGCGCGAGAAAAACTGTTTTTT.

This clonotype was seen at least ten times. The rearrangement uses TRBV7-2 and TRBJ2-5; weak D call: TRBD2 (6 bases). This CDR3 spans 15 amino acids. V lost 4 bases and J 7 bases, leaving 19 bases between the germline ends. The germline V gene encodes CDR1 SGHTA and CDR2 FQGNSA. CDR3 loop: CASSSSGTYRGTQYF. Written as DNA, the CDR3 is TGTGCCAGCAGCTCCTCCGGGACTTACCGGGGGACCCAGTACTTC.

This clonotype was observed a handful of times. The chain links TRBV7-2 to TRBJ1-1, with D unresolved. Per germline, CDR1 SGHTA and CDR2 FQGNSA. V dropped 1 base and J dropped 1 base, with 10 bases sitting between them. There are 15 residues in the CDR3. CDR3 residues: CASSLGRATNTEAFF. CDR3 in DNA: TGTGCCAGCAGCTTAGGGCGGGCGACGAACACTGAAGCTTTCTTT.

By proportion, this clonotype is medium-sized (0.01 to 0.1%). V gene TRBV5-6 combines with J gene TRBJ2-1; no clear D gene. Trimming removed 4 bases at V and 3 bases at J, with 2 bases between. The length of the CDR3 is 11 residues. Per germline, CDR1 SGHDT and CDR2 YYEEEE. CDR3 in DNA: TGTGCCAGCAGCCACTACAATGAGCAGTTCTTC. Translated: CASSHYNEQFF.

This clonotype showed up just a few times. This sequence joins TRBV2 and TRBJ2-7, with D tentatively TRBD1 or TRBD2 (5 bases each). Trimming took 9 bases from V and 2 from J, leaving 23 bases between them. The CDR3 consists of 16 residues. Germline values: CDR1 SNHLY, CDR2 FYNNEI. The CDR3 bases are TGTGCCAGTCGATTCTCGGGGACGGAGAGGGCCTACGAGCAGTACTTC. It codes for CASRFSGTERAYEQYF.

This clonotype was counted a few times. DNA of the CDR3: TGTGCCAGCAGCTTAGCGCGGGGGGCTTTGGGTGAAAAACTGTTTTTT. Its protein product is CASSLARGALGEKLFF. The chain has TRBV7-9 and TRBJ1-4, with D possibly matching TRBD1 (6 bases). The CDR3 length is 16 residues. Trimming took 0 bases from V and 7 from J, leaving 15 bases between them. CDR1 SEHNR and CDR2 FQNEAQ come from the germline V gene (reference sequence).

This clonotype has a handful of counts. The chain recombines TRBV7-9 with TRBJ2-3, with TRBD2 as a possible D gene (5 bases). Between the trimmed V and J ends, which lost 5 bases and 0 bases, there was a span of 12 bases. CDR3 length: 15 amino acids. Germline V lookup: CDR1 SEHNR, CDR2 FQNEAQ (reference sequence). The CDR3 DNA sequence: TGTGCCAGCAGCCTGGACGGGAAGAGCACAGATACGCAGTATTTT. This translates into CASSLDGKSTDTQYF.

This clonotype is judged medium-sized. This chain joins TRBV7-9 and TRBJ2-1; D is unresolved. CDR1 SEHNR and CDR2 FQNEAQ come from the germline V gene (reference sequence). This CDR3 has 16 residues. V shed 1 base and J shed 0 bases, with 10 bases lying between them. The CDR3 nucleotides read TGTGCCAGCAGCTTAGTCTCCCTCAGCTCCTACAATGAGCAGTTCTTC. It yields the protein CASSLVSLSSYNEQFF.